Following are 4 T cell receptor beta chains from one sample sequenced in a study of cytomegalovirus exposure and HLA in healthy donors. Profiling relied on immunoSEQ multiplex PCR, and the TCRdb table lists in-frame clones only, not all of them. Of 170,000 or so clones detected, about 80% appear once; the ten largest clones hold roughly 2.8%. The sequenced sample was PBMCs. The receptors were gathered from a woman younger than 35 in good health and CMV-seropositive.

The chain has TRBV5-1 and TRBJ2-1, with 14 bases matching TRBD2. This CDR3 is built from 16 residues. After removal of 5 bases from V and 7 bases from J, the junction contained 8 bases not matched to a gene. Germline values: CDR1 SGHRS, CDR2 YFSETQ. CDR3 bases: TGCGCCAGCAGGGAACAGACTAGCGGGGGGGTAAATGAGCAGTTCTTC. It codes for CASREQTSGGVNEQFF.

The gene calls are TRBV7-9 and TRBJ2-7; D ambiguous. Looked up from germline, CDR1 is SEHNR and CDR2 is FQNEAQ (reference sequence). Trimming removed 0 bases from V and 0 bases from J, with 6 bases in between. The CDR3 extends over 14 amino acids. DNA for the CDR3: TGTGCCAGCAGCTTAGCGCCGGGCTCCTACGAGCAGTACTTC. This sequence encodes CASSLAPGSYEQYF.

The V call is TRBV29-1, the J call TRBJ2-4; TRBD2 aligns across 7 bases. The V segment lost 3 bases and the J segment 3 bases; nucleotides outside the gene matches: 8. Per the germline V gene, CDR1 is SQVTM and CDR2 is ANQGSEA. The length of the CDR3 is 15 residues. Here the CDR3 reads CSVDEGRDGKNIQYF. In DNA form, the CDR3 reads TGCAGCGTTGATGAGGGGAGGGATGGCAAAAACATTCAGTACTTC.

J is TRBJ2-1 and V is TRBV4-2, with D possibly TRBD1 on 6 matching bases. CDR1 is LGHNA and CDR2 is YNFKEQ in the germline V gene. The CDR3 runs to 18 residues. Trimming shortened V by 0 bases and J by 5 bases, and 20 bases separated the two germline ends. The CDR3 region has the DNA TGTGCCAGCAGCCAAGAAGGATTTCCAGGGGCCGGGAACAATGAGCAGTTCTTC. Translation gives CASSQEGFPGAGNNEQFF.